The 7 T cell receptor beta chains below all came from one sample that was sequenced in a study of CD8 T cells in ankylosing spondylitis. Using its own MiXCR run on the 5' RACE reads, TCRdb lists one record per CDR3 protein. The table shows a few hundred thousand distinct CDR3 sequences, with about 20% occurring only once. The sample was blood, either unsorted or a sorted T cell fraction (not recorded which). These receptors all stem from a female donor with ankylosing spondylitis or in good health (not recorded which).

This clonotype was picked up many times. The chain links TRBV20-1 to TRBJ1-2, with a weak D call TRBD1 (5 bases). Germline CDR1 reads DFQATT; CDR2 reads SNEGSKA (reference sequence). This CDR3 comprises 14 residues. The ends were cut back, 8 bases at V and 8 bases at J, with 24 bases in the middle. The CDR3 coding sequence is TGCAGTTTACCAAGTCTTGGCAGGGCGTCCGGCTACACCTTC. Encoded protein: CSLPSLGRASGYTF.

The J gene is TRBJ1-4, the V gene TRBV4-3; D is unresolved. The germline V gene has CDR1 LGHNA and CDR2 YSLEER. V lost 0 bases to trimming and J lost 3 bases, with 8 bases between them. This CDR3 region has 15 residues. CDR3 sequence reads: CASSQDAAANEKLFF. Written as DNA, the CDR3 is TGCGCCAGCAGCCAAGATGCAGCGGCTAATGAAAAACTGTTTTTT.

The V gene is TRBV20-1, the J gene TRBJ1-1; D is unclear. The CDR3 has 12 residues. Germline CDR1 is DFQATT and CDR2 is SNEGSKA (reference sequence). The V and J ends lost 7 bases and 6 bases respectively, with 15 bases between them. CDR3 in DNA: TGCAGTGTTGAGTACAGCAGCTCTGAAGCTTTCTTT. This codes for CSVEYSSSEAFF.

This clonotype was found a few times. This chain joins TRBV6-1 and TRBJ2-7; TRBD1 matches 7 bases. CDR3 length: 13 amino acids. Germline V CDR1 and CDR2: MNHNS, SASEGT. J was trimmed by 6 bases and V by 6 bases; bases with no gene match: 8. The CDR3 DNA sequence: TGTGCCAGCAGCGACAGGGTAATGGGCGAGCAGTACTTC. This encodes CASSDRVMGEQYF.

This rearrangement joins TRBV20-1 to TRBJ2-7; D not resolved. This CDR3 is built from 11 residues. Germline V gene sequence: CDR1 DFQATT, CDR2 SNEGSKA (reference sequence). The V end was cut by 6 bases, the J end by 7 bases, with 13 bases between. The CDR3 loop is CSAPLLGEQYF. The DNA for the CDR3 is TGCAGTGCACCCTTGTTGGGAGAGCAGTACTTC.

V gene TRBV6-5 combines with J gene TRBJ1-6; D unclear. V was pared by 1 base and J by 10 bases, with 14 bases between. The CDR3 consists of 15 residues. CDR1 is MNHEY and CDR2 is SVGAGI in the germline V gene. CDR3: CASSYLGPGGSPLHF. CDR3 DNA sequence: TGTGCCAGCAGTTACTTAGGACCGGGAGGCTCACCCCTCCACTTT.

This clonotype showed up many times. This chain links TRBV3-1 with TRBJ1-6, with D maybe TRBD1 (5 bases). Germline CDR1 is LGHDT and CDR2 is YNNKEL (reference sequence). V was trimmed by 6 bases and J by 3 bases, leaving 9 bases between them. The CDR3 sequence is 14 residues long. The CDR3 sequence is CASRGTYYNSPLHF. In nucleotides, the CDR3 is TGTGCCAGCAGAGGGACTTACTATAATTCACCCCTCCACTTT.